This T cell receptor beta chain was captured by sequencing in a study of T cell changes during pregnancy in multiple sclerosis (dated by TCRdb to 2018 to 2020). The study in broad terms: In women with multiple sclerosis, the researchers looked at how the T cell repertoire shifted as pregnancy progressed.

CDR3 length: 18 amino acids, cysteine to phenylalanine. Only the CDR3 part of the read is kept: 54 bases, read in frame from the first base. The germline V gene provides CDR1 SGHRS and CDR2 YFSETQ. V and J lose 1 base and 0 bases, and a span of 17 bases separates them. Library preparation employed the immunoSEQ multiplex PCR assay. TCRdb provides this immuneACCESS table in a form limited to in-frame rearrangements. Some clones are lacking; in checked studies, under half of them reflect an unresolved V gene, and why the rest are absent is not known. The sample profile shows 25,000 to 30,000 clones; 75% to 95% of them were found once. The top ten constitute 6.2% of the sample. For this clone: Its antigen remains undetermined. Per-base quality was not reported, and no clone a single base away is much larger than it.

This sequence was found in a female donor with multiple sclerosis, enrolled in a pregnancy study. The receptor chain draws on TRBV5-1 and TRBJ2-1; the D gene is unclear. This specimen was CD8+ T cells from peripheral blood mononuclear cells, taken before pregnancy. The encoded CDR3 is CASSLFAAGFSSYNEQFF. In nucleotides, the sequence is TGCGCCAGCAGCTTGTTTGCGGCCGGCTTCAGCTCCTACAATGAGCAGTTCTTC.